The table lists the clone carrying this T cell receptor beta chain with a few counts. The protocol was immunoSEQ multiplex PCR, while the TCRdb copy is restricted to in-frame clones and leaves out a portion. The profile shows about 71,000 clones, under 90% of them singletons. The sample is drawn from a study of control samples from healthy donors and cancer patients. Per the germline V gene, CDR1 is KGHSH and CDR2 is LQKENI. V shed 6 bases and J shed 8 bases, with 19 bases lying between them. The CDR3 is made up of 14 amino acids. Source material: PBMCs. The rearrangement joins TRBV18 to TRBJ1-2, with D maybe TRBD1 (6 bases). The TCR comes from a man in his fifties or sixties with lung cancer. The CDR3 is CASSTNRAVEGYTF. Here the CDR3 DNA reads TGTGCCAGCTCTACCAACAGGGCCGTGGAAGGCTACACCTTC.